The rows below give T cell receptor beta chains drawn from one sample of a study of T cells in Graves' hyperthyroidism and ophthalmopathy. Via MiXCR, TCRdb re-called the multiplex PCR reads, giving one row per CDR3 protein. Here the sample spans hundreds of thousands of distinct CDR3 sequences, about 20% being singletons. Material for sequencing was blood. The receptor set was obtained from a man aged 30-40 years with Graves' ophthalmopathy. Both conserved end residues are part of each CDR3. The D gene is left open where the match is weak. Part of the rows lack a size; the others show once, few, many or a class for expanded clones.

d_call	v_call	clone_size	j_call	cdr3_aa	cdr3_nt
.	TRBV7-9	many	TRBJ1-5	CASSSTGNQPQHF	TGTGCCAGCAGCTCGACGGGTAATCAGCCCCAGCATTTT
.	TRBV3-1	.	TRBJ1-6	CASSQTGGTSPLHF	TGTGCCAGCAGCCAAACCGGGGGGACGTCACCCCTCCACTTT
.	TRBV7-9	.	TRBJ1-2	CASSPSRTVSYGYTF	TGTGCCAGCAGCCCGTCACGGACAGTTTCCTATGGCTACACCTTC
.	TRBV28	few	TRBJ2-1	CASSLVFFKFF	TGTGCCAGCAGCCTGGTGTTCTTTAAGTTCTTC
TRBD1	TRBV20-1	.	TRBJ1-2	CSADRQGASYGYTF	TGCAGTGCTGATCGACAGGGGGCTAGCTATGGCTACACCTTC
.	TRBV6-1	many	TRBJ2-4	CASSSPRGAKNIQYF	TGTGCCAGCAGCTCCCCCCGAGGAGCCAAAAACATTCAGTACTTC
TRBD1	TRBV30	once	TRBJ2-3	CAWIKTGTGADTQYF	TGTGCCTGGATCAAGACCGGGACAGGGGCAGATACGCAGTATTTT
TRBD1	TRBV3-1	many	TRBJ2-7	CASSQGLGQGSYEQYF	TGTGCCAGCAGCCAAGGTTTGGGACAGGGGTCCTACGAGCAGTACTTC
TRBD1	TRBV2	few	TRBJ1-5	CASSEAQGGGQPQHF	TGTGCCAGCAGTGAAGCGCAAGGGGGCGGTCAGCCCCAGCATTTT
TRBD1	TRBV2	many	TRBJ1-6	CASSGRQGSISPLHF	TGTGCCAGCAGTGGAAGACAGGGGTCAATTTCACCCCTCCACTTT
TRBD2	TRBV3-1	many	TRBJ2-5	CASSRNSGRMETQYF	TGTGCCAGCAGCCGGAACAGCGGGAGAATGGAGACCCAGTACTTC
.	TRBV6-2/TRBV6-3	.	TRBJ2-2	CASRYTDSANTGELFF	TGTGCCAGCAGATATACGGACAGCGCGAACACCGGGGAGCTGTTTTTT
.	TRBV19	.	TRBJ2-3	CASSILWTTTDTQYF	TGTGCCAGTAGTATCTTATGGACTACAACAGATACGCAGTATTTT
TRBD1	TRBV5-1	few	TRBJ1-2	CASSPTGGVRNYGYTF	TGCGCCAGCAGCCCGACAGGGGGCGTTAGAAACTATGGCTACACCTTC
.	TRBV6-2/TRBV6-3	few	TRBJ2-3	CASSTGRTDTQYF	TGTGCCAGCAGCACCGGACGCACAGATACGCAGTATTTT
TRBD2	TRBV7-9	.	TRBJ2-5	CASSLVPGGTSGSFETQYF	TGTGCCAGCAGCTTAGTACCCGGCGGGACTAGCGGGAGTTTTGAGACCCAGTACTTC
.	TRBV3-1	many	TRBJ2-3	CASSQGPGTQYF	TGTGCCAGCAGCCAAGGCCCTGGGACGCAGTATTTT
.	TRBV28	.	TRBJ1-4	CAINGPGDEKLFF	TGTGCCATCAACGGCCCAGGGGATGAAAAACTGTTTTTT
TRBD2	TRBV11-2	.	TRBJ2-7	CASSPGGGSYEQYF	TGTGCCAGCAGCCCCGGGGGGGGCTCCTACGAGCAGTACTTC
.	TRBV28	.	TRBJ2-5	CASRTGTSRETQYF	TGTGCCAGCAGGACCGGGACCTCGCGGGAGACCCAGTACTTC
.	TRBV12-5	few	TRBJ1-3	CASGLADRFGLGSGNTIYF	TGTGCTAGTGGTTTGGCCGACAGGTTCGGCTTGGGATCTGGAAACACCATATATTTT
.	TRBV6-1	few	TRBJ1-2	CASSTGNYGYTF	TGTGCCAGCAGCACAGGGAACTATGGCTACACCTTC
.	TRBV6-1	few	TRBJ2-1	CASSLGPEYNEQFF	TGTGCCAGCAGTCTGGGACCTGAATACAATGAGCAGTTCTTC
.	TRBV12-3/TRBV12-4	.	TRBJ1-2	CASTSRGGYGYTF	TGTGCCAGCACCTCAAGGGGCGGGTATGGCTACACCTTC
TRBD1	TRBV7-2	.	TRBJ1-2	CASSLNEGAFSNYGYTF	TGTGCCAGCAGCTTAAATGAGGGGGCTTTTTCTAACTATGGCTACACCTTC
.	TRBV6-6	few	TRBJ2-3	CASSYQGGRTDTQYF	TGTGCCAGCAGTTACCAGGGGGGAAGGACAGATACGCAGTATTTT
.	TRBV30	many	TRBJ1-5	CAWSPTGGRGQPQHF	TGTGCCTGGAGCCCTACCGGGGGGCGTGGGCAGCCCCAGCATTTT
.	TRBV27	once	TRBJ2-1	CASGGSGNYNEQFF	TGTGCCAGCGGGGGTAGCGGAAATTACAATGAGCAGTTCTTC